This TCR beta chain originates from a study of cytomegalovirus exposure and HLA in healthy donors. Turning to the study itself: It was reported in a later analysis that the same platform had been used for the 120 or so validation repertoires as for the approximately 730 first-cohort repertoires. The study's findings and limits: A later analysis found first-cohort TCR clusters tended to co-occur in the 110 or so validation repertoires. Rarity marked most TCR sequences, yet some public TCRs occurred in many donors. Altogether, around 160 TCR beta chains were recorded as cytomegalovirus-associated.

Produced via immunoSEQ multiplex PCR; TCRdb's table is partial and in-frame only. The data hold about 110,000 clones, with approximately 96% observed a single time. Germline V gene sequence: CDR1 MGHDK, CDR2 SYGVNS. There are 17 residues in the CDR3. Losses at the gene ends were 6 bases for V and 0 bases for J; bases not matched to a gene: 14. A word on this clone: Its antigen is not known.

The specimen was PBMCs. This rearrangement joins TRBV25-1 to TRBJ2-7, with 7 bases that match TRBD2. This receptor was identified in a woman under 30 in good health and CMV-seronegative. This CDR3 is CASSPRGEGLGSYEQYF. CDR3 nucleotides: TGTGCCAGCAGCCCGAGAGGGGAGGGCCTCGGCTCCTACGAGCAGTACTTC.